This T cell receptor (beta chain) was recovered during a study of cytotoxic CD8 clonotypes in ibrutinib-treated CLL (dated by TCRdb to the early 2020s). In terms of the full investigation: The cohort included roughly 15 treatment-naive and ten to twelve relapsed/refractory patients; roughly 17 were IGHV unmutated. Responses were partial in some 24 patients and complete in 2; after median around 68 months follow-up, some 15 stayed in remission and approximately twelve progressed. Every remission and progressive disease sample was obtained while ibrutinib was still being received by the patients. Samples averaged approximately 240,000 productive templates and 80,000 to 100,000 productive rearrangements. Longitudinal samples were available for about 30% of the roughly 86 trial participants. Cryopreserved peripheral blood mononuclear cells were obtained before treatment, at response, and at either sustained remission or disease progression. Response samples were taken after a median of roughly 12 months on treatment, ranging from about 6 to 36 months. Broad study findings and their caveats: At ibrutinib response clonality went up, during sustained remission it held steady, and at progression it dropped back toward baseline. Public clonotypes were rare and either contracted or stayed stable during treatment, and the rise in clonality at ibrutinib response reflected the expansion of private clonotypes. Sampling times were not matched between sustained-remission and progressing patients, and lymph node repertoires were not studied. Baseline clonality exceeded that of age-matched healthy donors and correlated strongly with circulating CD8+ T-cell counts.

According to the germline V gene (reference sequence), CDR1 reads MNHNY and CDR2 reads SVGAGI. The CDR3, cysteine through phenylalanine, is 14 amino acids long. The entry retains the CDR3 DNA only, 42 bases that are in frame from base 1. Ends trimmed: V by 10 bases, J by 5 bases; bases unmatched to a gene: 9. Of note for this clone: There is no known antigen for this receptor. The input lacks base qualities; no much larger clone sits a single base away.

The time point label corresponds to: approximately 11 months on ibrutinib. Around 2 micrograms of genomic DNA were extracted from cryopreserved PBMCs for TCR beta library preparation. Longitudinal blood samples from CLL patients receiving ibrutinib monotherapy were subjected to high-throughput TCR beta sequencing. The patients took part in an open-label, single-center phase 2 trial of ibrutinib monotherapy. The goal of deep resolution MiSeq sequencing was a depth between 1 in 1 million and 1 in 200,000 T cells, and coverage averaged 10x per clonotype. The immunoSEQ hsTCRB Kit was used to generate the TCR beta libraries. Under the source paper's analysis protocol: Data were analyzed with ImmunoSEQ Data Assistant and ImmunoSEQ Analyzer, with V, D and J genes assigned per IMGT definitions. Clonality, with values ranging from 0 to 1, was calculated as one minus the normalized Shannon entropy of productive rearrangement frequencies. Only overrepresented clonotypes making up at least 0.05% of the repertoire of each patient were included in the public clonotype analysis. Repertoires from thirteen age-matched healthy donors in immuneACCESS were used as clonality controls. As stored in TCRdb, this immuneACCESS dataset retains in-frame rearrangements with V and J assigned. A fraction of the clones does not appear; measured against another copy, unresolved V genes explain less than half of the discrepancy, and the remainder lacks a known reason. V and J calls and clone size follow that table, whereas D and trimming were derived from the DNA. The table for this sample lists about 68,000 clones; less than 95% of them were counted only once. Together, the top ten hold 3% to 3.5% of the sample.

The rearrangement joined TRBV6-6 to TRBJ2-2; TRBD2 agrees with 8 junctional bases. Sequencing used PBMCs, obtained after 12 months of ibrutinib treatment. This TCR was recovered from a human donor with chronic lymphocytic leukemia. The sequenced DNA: TGTGCCACACGCCCCGGACTAGCAACCGGGGAGCTGTTTTTT. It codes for CATRPGLATGELFF.